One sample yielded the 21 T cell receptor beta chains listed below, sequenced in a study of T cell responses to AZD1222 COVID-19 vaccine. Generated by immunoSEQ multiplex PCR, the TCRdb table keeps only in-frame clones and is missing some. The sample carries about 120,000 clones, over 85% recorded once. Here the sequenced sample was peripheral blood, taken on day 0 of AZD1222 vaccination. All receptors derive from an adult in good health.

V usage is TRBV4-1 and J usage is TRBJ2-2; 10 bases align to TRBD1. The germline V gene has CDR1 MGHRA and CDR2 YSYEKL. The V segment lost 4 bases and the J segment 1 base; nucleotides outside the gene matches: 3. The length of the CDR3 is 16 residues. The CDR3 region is CASSPGDRGNTGELFF. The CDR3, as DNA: TGCGCCAGCAGCCCAGGGGACAGGGGGAACACCGGGGAGCTGTTTTTT.

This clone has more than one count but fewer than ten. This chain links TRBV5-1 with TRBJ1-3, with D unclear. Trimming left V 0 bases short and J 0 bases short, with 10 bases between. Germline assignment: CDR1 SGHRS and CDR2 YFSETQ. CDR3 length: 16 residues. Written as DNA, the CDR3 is TGCGCCAGCAGCTTGGCCACCGGATCCTCTGGAAACACCATATATTTT. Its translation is CASSLATGSSGNTIYF.

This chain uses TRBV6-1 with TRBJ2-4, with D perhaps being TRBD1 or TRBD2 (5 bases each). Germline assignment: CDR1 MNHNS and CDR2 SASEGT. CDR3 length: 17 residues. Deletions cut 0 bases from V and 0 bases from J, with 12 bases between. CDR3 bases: TGTGCCAGCAGTGAAGCGCCCTACGGGACAGCCAAAAACATTCAGTACTTC. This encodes CASSEAPYGTAKNIQYF.

This CDR3 is CASSPGQGPSYGYTF. The CDR3 DNA sequence: TGTGCCAGCTCACCGGGACAGGGGCCCTCCTATGGCTACACCTTC. The genes are TRBV18 and TRBJ1-2, with 10 bases lining up with TRBD1. This CDR3 is 15 amino acids long. Germline CDR1 reads KGHSH; CDR2 reads LQKENI. V was pared by 3 bases and J by 4 bases, with 5 bases of the junction left unmatched.

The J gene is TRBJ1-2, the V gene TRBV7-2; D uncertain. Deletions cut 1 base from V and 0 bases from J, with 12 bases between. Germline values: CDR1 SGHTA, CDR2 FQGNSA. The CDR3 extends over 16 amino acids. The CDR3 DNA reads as TGTGCCAGCAGCTTAGTGGGGTCGGCTTCTAACTATGGCTACACCTTC. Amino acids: CASSLVGSASNYGYTF.

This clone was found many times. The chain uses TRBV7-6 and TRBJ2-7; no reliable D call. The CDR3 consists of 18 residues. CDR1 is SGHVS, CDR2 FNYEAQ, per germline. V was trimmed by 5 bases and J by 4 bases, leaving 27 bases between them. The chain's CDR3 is CASSRYPETAQVQYEQYF. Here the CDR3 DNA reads TGTGCCAGCAGCAGATATCCCGAGACGGCTCAGGTCCAATACGAGCAGTACTTC.

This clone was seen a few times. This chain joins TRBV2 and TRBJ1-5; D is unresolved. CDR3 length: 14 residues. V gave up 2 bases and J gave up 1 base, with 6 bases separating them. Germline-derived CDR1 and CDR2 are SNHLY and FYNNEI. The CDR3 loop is CASSESLSNQPQHF. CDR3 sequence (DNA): TGTGCCAGCAGTGAATCTTTGAGCAATCAGCCCCAGCATTTT.

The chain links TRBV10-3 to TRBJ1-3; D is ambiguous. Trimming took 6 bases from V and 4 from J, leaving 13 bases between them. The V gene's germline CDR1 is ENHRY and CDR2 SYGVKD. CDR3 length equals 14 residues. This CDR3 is CAISGPLEGNTIYF. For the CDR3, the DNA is TGTGCCATCAGCGGACCCCTCGAAGGAAACACCATATATTTT.

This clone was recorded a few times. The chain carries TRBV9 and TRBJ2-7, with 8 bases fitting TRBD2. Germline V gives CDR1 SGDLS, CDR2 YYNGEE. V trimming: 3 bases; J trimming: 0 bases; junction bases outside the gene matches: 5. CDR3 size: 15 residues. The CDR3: CASSAYSGASYEQYF. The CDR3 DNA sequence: TGTGCCAGCAGCGCCTATAGCGGGGCCTCCTACGAGCAGTACTTC.

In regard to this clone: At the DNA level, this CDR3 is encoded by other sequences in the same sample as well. CDR3 DNA sequence: TGTGCCAGCAGTTACTCTGGCACGGCCTATGGCTACACCTTC. Translated, it gives CASSYSGTAYGYTF. The V call is TRBV6-5, the J call TRBJ1-2, with no clear D. The length of the CDR3 is 14 residues. V was cut by 0 bases and J by 4 bases, with 9 bases left in between. Germline V gene sequence: CDR1 MNHEY, CDR2 SVGAGI.

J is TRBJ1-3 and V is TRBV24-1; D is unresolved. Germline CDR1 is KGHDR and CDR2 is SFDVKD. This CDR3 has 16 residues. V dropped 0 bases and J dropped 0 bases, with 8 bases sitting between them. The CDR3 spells CATSDLRVSSGNTIYF. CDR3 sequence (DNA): TGTGCCACCAGTGATTTGCGGGTAAGCTCTGGAAACACCATATATTTT.

This CDR3 is CAWSVSDYYGYTF. The DNA for the CDR3 is TGTGCCTGGAGTGTTTCAGATTATTATGGCTACACCTTC. The chain carries TRBV30 and TRBJ1-2; the D is unclear. This CDR3 region has 13 residues. From germline, CDR1 is GTSNPN and CDR2 SVGIG (reference sequence). V was clipped by 0 bases and J by 5 bases, with 10 bases between them.

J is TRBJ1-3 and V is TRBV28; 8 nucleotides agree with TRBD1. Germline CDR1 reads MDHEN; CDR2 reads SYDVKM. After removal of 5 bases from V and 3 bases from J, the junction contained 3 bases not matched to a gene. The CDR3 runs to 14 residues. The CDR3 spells CASSDRGGGNTIYF. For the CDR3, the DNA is TGTGCCAGCAGTGACAGGGGTGGTGGAAACACCATATATTTT.

Here the CDR3 DNA reads TGTGCCAGCTGCCTGGGCGGGCGGGTGAACACTGAAGCTTTCTTT. Translating gives CASCLGGRVNTEAFF. The J gene is TRBJ1-1, the V gene TRBV6-5; D is uncertain. This CDR3 region has 15 residues. The germline V gene has CDR1 MNHEY and CDR2 SVGAGI. With 8 bases removed from V and 0 bases from J, the gap between germline ends came to 16 bases.

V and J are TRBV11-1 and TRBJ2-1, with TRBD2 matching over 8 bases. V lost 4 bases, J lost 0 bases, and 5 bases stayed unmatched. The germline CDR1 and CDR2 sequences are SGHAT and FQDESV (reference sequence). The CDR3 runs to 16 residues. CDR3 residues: CASSSKRGPSYNEQFF. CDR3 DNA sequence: TGTGCCAGCAGCTCTAAGCGGGGGCCCTCCTACAATGAGCAGTTCTTC.

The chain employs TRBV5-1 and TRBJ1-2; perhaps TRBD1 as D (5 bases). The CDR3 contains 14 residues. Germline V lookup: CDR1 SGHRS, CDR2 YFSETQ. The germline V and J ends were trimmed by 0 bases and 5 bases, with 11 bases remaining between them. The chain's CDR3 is CASSLEWGEYGYTF. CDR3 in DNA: TGCGCCAGCAGCTTGGAGTGGGGGGAATATGGCTACACCTTC. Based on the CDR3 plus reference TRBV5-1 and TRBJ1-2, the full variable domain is KAGVTQTPRYLIKTRGQQVTLSCSPISGHRSVSWYQQTPGQGLQFLFEYFSETQRNKGNFPGRFSGRQFSNSRSEMNVSTLELGDSALYLCASSLEWGEYGYTFGSGTRLTVV.

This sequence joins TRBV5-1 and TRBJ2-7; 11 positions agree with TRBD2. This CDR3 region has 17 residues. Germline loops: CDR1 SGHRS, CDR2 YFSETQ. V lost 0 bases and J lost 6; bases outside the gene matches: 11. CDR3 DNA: TGCGCCAGCAGCTTGGGGTTTACTAGCGGGAGTATCGGCGAGCAGTACTTC. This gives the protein CASSLGFTSGSIGEQYF.

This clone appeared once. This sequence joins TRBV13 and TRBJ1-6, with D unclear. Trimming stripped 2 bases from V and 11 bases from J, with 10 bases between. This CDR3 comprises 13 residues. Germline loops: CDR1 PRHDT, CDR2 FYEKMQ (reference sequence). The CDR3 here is CASSLKGRAPLHF. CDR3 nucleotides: TGTGCCAGCAGCTTAAAAGGGCGGGCACCCCTCCACTTT.

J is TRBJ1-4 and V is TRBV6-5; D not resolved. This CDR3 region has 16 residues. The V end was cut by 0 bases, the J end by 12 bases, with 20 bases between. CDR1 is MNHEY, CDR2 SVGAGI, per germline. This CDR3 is CASSYSIQPLMLELFF. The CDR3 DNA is TGTGCCAGCAGTTACTCGATCCAACCCCTAATGCTTGAACTGTTTTTT.

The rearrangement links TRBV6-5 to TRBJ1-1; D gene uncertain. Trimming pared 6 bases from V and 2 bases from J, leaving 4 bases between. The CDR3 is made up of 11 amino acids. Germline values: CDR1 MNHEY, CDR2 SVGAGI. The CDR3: CASSVNTEAFF. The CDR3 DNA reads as TGTGCCAGCAGCGTAAACACTGAAGCTTTCTTT.

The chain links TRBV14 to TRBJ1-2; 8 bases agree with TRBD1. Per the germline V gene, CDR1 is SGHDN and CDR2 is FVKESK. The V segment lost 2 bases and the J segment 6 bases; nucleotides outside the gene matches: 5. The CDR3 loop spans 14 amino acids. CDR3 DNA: TGTGCCAGCAGCCAAATTTCGACAGGGGATGGCTACACCTTC. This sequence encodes CASSQISTGDGYTF.